The sequence of this TCR beta chain was determined in a study of vaccination effects on CD4 cells after COVID-19. About the research overall: Participants completed two doses of the BNT162b2 or mRNA-1273 vaccine. From a couple of convalescent patients, samples were taken 16 days and one week before vaccination. Study observations and caveats: The study found marked clonal contraction of infection- and vaccine-induced clones late after vaccination. Only a few convalescent patients and no early post-infection timepoints featured in the study.

V was trimmed by 7 bases and J by 4 bases, leaving 20 bases between them. CDR1 SNHLY and CDR2 FYNNEI come from the germline V gene. This CDR3 contains 15 residues. Method: immunoSEQ multiplex PCR; TCRdb's copy keeps in-frame clones and lacks some. Among under 25,000 clones, around four fifths were seen once, and the ten largest hold over 15%. CD4+ T cells specific for antigen were expanded with viral peptide pools by the ViraFEST assay before sequencing. Culture lasted under 13 days before CD4+ T cell isolation. This person caught SARS-CoV-2 sometime from March to December 2020, and PCR testing confirmed the infection. A few counts support this clone. Its antigen is as yet unknown.

The sample was CD4+ T cells from PBMCs cultured with SARS-CoV-2 spike peptides, taken before COVID-19 vaccination. This clonotype originated in a human donor who had a prior SARS-CoV-2 infection. The gene calls are TRBV2 and TRBJ2-7; a possible D gene is TRBD1 (6 bases). Here the CDR3 DNA reads TGTGCCAGCAACCGACGCCGGGACACATTTTACGAGCAGTACTTC. This translates into CASNRRRDTFYEQYF.